This TCR beta chain appears in the sequencing data of a study of Graves' ophthalmopathy and Graves' hyperthyroidism. Study findings and constraints: In predicting ophthalmopathy progression, the model reached roughly 71% sensitivity and about 73% specificity. Ophthalmopathy versus stable hyperthyroidism: 13-signature model gave about 87% sensitivity, 75% to 83% specificity.

This CDR3 is built from 12 residues. V lost 6 bases, J lost 11 bases, and 12 bases stayed unmatched. CDR1 and CDR2 from the germline V gene are DFQATT and SNEGSKA (reference sequence). Amplification targeted the TCR beta CDR3 regions, with RNA transcripts as the source material. HTBI-primed RT-PCR formed the first round, and a multiplex PCR formed the second. TCRdb reprocessed the multiplex PCR reads with MiXCR, giving one entry per CDR3 protein. Found here are over a million distinct CDR3 sequences, about two fifths of them singletons; the top ten hold around 10%. This clonotype was counted many times. Its matching antigen is unknown.

This rearrangement joins TRBV20-1 to TRBJ2-7; 8 bases map to TRBD1. Source material: peripheral blood or thyroid tissue (not recorded which). This clonotype originated in an adult man with Graves' hyperthyroidism. DNA of the CDR3: TGCAGTGCCAGGACAGTCAGGGGGCTGGAGTACTTC. Translation gives CSARTVRGLEYF.